Listed here are 2 T cell receptor beta chains from one sample, sequenced in a study of cytomegalovirus exposure and HLA in healthy donors. PCR used 60 Vbeta primers and 13 Jbeta primers. The table came from immunoSEQ multiplex PCR; TCRdb's copy has only in-frame clones and leaves some out. This table has about 140,000 clones, over 75% appearing once. The sequenced sample consisted of PBMCs. These receptors all stem from a man aged 50 to 60 in good health and CMV-seronegative.

The genes are TRBV5-8 and TRBJ1-1; no firm D call. This CDR3 spans 15 amino acids. CDR1 and CDR2 from the germline V gene are SGHTS and YDEGEE. Trimming took 0 bases from V and 4 from J, leaving 13 bases between them. The CDR3 loop reads CASSLVAGRPTEAFF. The DNA of the CDR3 is TGTGCCAGCAGCTTGGTTGCAGGTCGGCCCACTGAAGCTTTCTTT.

The CDR3 DNA is TGTGCCAGCAGTACGGGACAGATCTACGAGCAGTACTTC. As protein: CASSTGQIYEQYF. This chain joins TRBV6-5 and TRBJ2-7; 7 bases are a match to TRBD1. Germline assignment: CDR1 MNHEY and CDR2 SVGAGI. The V gene end was trimmed by 5 bases and the J gene end by 3 bases; junction bases not matched to a gene: 4. The CDR3 has 13 amino acids.